The T cell receptor (beta chain) described here comes from a study of blood T cells in healthy people across ages. Notes on this clonotype: The antigen is unknown.

Then a second PCR, running roughly 7 to 11 cycles, was carried out with a sample-barcoded 5' primer and a J-beta primer mix. Each cDNA molecule, via a template-switch adaptor with 12 random nucleotides, was tagged. MiXCR, applied by TCRdb to the 5' RACE reads, yields one record per CDR3 protein. Of 650,000 to 800,000 distinct CDR3 sequences detected, about 51% appear once; the ten largest clones hold about 13%. General observations from the study: With donor CMV status unknown, expanded clonotype changes were possibly confounded. Among long-lived donors, naive CD4+ cells were more numerous and diversity higher than in aged donors.

The sequence came from a woman older than 75 in good health. The sequenced sample consisted of blood.

The CDR3: CSARDPWTGKAFF. Here the CDR3 DNA reads TGCAGTGCTAGAGACCCCTGGACAGGTAAAGCTTTCTTT. The chain is built from TRBV20-1 and TRBJ1-1, with TRBD1 matching over 7 bases. The CDR3 consists of 13 residues. The J segment lost 9 bases and the V segment lost 0 bases, leaving 7 bases of the junction unmatched. From germline, CDR1 is DFQATT and CDR2 SNEGSKA (reference sequence).